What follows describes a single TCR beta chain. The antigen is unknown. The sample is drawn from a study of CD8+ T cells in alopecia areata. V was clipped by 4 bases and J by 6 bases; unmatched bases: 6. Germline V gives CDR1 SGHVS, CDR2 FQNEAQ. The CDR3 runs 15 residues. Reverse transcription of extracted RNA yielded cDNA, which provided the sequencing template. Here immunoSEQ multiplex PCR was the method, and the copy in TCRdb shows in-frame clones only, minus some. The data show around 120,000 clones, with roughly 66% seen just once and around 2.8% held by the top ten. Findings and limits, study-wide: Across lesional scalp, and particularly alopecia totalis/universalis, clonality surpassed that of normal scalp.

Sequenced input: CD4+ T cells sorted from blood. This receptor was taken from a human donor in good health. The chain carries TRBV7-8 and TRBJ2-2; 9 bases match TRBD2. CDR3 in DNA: TGTGCCAGCAGCTCCCGGGCGGGGGGGTCCGGGGAGCTGTTTTTT. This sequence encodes CASSSRAGGSGELFF.